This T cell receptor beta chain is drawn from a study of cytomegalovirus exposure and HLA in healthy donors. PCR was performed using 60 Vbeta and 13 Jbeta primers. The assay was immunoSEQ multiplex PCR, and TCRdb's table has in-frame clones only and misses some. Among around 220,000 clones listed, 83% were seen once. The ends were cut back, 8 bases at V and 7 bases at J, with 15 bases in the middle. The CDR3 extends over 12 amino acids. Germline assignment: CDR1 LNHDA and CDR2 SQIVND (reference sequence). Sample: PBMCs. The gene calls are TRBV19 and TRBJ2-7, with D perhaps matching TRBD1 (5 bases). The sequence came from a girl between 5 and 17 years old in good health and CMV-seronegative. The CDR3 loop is CASSAGQWEQYF. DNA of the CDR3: TGTGCCAGTTCGGCAGGGCAATGGGAGCAGTACTTC.